This TCR beta chain was sequenced in a study of T cells in Graves' hyperthyroidism and ophthalmopathy. TCR beta CDR3 regions were amplified from RNA transcripts. An initial round of RT-PCR targeting the TCR CDR3 relied on the HTBI primer set. One entry per CDR3 protein, called by TCRdb with MiXCR from the multiplex PCR reads. The repertoire includes about 380,000 distinct CDR3 sequences, more than 11% of them detected once, and more than 9.5% sits in the top ten. There are many counts of this clonotype. The antigen remains undetermined. Germline CDR1 and CDR2: SGHRS and YFSETQ. The CDR3 is 15 residues long. V dropped 0 bases and J dropped 2; count of bases not matched to a gene: 5. Notes on the study in general: A median around 5.9 months before onset, the model predicted ophthalmopathy. Among clonotypes expanded in thyroid above 0.001, most were also found in blood.

Uncontrolled infection, other autoimmune disease, pregnancy or lactation disqualified patients from enrolment. This receptor was identified in a woman aged 60 to 75 with Graves' hyperthyroidism. The chain carries TRBV5-1 and TRBJ2-7, with 7 bases that match TRBD1. The sample taken for sequencing was blood. The CDR3 spells CASSLAQGRPYEQYF. The DNA of the CDR3 is TGCGCCAGCAGCTTGGCACAGGGGCGACCCTACGAGCAGTACTTC. Combining the CDR3 with reference TRBV5-1 and TRBJ2-7 gives the whole variable domain KAGVTQTPRYLIKTRGQQVTLSCSPISGHRSVSWYQQTPGQGLQFLFEYFSETQRNKGNFPGRFSGRQFSNSRSEMNVSTLELGDSALYLCASSLAQGRPYEQYFGPGTRLTVT.